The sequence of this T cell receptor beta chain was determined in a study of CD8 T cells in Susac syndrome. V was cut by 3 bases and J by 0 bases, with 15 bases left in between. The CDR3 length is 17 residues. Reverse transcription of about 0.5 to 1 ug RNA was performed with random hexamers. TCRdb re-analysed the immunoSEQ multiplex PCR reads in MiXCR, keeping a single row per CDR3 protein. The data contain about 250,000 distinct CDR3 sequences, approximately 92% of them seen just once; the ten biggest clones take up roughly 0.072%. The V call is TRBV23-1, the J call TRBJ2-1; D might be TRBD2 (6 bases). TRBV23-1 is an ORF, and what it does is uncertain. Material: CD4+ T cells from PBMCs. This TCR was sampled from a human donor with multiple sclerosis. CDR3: CASSHPWAGLSYNEQFF. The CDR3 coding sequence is TGCGCCAGCAGTCACCCCTGGGCGGGGCTCTCCTACAATGAGCAGTTCTTC.